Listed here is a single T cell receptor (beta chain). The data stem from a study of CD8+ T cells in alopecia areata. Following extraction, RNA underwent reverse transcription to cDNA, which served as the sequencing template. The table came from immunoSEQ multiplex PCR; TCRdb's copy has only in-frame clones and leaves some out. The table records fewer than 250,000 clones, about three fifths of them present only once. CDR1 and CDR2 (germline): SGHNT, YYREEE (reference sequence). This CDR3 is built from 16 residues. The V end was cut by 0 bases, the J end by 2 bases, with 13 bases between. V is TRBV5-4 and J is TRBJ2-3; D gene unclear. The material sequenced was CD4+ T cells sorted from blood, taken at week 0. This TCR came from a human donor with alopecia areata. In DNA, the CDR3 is TGTGCCAGCAGCTTGGTGGTCGGCCGCCCCACAGATACGCAGTATTTT. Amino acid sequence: CASSLVVGRPTDTQYF.